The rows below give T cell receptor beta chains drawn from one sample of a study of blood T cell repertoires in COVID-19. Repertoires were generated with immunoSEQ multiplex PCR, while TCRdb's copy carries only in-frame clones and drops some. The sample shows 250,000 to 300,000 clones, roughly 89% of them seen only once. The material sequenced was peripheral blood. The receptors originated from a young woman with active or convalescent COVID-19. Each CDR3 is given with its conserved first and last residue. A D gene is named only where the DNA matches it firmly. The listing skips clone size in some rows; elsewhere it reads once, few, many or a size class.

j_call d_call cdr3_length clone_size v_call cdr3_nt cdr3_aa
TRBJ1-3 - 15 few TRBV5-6 TGTGCCAGCAGCTTTACAGAGAGCTCTGGAAACACCATATATTTT CASSFTESSGNTIYF
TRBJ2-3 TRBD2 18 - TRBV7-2 TGTGCCAGCAGCTTAGTGGGGGCGGGGGGGATACTCACAGATACGCAGTATTTT CASSLVGAGGILTDTQYF
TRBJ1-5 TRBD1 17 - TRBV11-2 TGTGCCAGCCCCTCATCGACAGGGGAATGGAGCAATCAGCCCCAGCATTTT CASPSSTGEWSNQPQHF
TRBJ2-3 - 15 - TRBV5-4 TGTGCCAGCAGCTTGGCGGCAGGGGAGACAGATACGCAGTATTTT CASSLAAGETDTQYF
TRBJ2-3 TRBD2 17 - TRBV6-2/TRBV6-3 TGTGCCAGCAGTTCCCCGGGACTAGCGTCTGGCACAGATACGCAGTATTTT CASSSPGLASGTDTQYF
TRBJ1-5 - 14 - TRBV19 TGTGCCAGTAGTGCGGGCTCGGGGAATCAGCCCCAGCATTTT CASSAGSGNQPQHF
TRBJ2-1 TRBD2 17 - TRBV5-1 TGCGCCAGCAGCTTATTTCCCCGCGGAGCGGGGGTGGATGAGCAGTTCTTC CASSLFPRGAGVDEQFF
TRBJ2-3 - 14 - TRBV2 TGTGCCAGCAGCGTCTCTCCCACCGGGGATACGCAGTATTTT CASSVSPTGDTQYF
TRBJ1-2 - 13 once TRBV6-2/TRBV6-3 TGTGCCAGCAGTTACGAGGCGGGCTATGGCTACACCTTC CASSYEAGYGYTF
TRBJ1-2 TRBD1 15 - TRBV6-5 TGTGCCAGCAGGACAGGGGGATCAGCTAACTATGGCTACACCTTC CASRTGGSANYGYTF
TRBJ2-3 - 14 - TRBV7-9 TGTGCCAGCAGCTTACAGGGGAGCACAGATACGCAGTATTTT CASSLQGSTDTQYF
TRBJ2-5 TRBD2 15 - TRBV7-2 TGTGCCAGCAGCTTCTCCCGACTAGCACAAGAGACCCAGTACTTC CASSFSRLAQETQYF
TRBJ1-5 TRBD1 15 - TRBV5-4 TGTGCCAGCAGCACCCAGGGGGATAGCAATCAGCCCCAGCATTTT CASSTQGDSNQPQHF
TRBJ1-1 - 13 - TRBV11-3 TGTGCCAGCAGCTTAGGGGAGGCCACTGAAGCTTTCTTT CASSLGEATEAFF
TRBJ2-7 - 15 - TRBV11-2 TGTGCCAGCAGCTTAATGGGAGGAACCTCCTACGAGCAGTACTTC CASSLMGGTSYEQYF
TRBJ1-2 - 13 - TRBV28 TGTGCCAGCAGTTTAGGCAGGAACTATGGCTACACCTTC CASSLGRNYGYTF
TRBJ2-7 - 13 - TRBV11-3 TGTGCCAGCAGCTTAGGAGCATCCTACGAGCAGTACTTC CASSLGASYEQYF
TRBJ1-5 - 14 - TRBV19 TGTGCCAGTAGTATAGTAACGGGAATGAGGTCCCAGCATTTT CASSIVTGMRSQHF
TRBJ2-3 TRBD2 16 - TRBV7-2 TGTGCCAGCAGCTTAGGTAGCGGGGGCCGCACAGATACGCAGTATTTT CASSLGSGGRTDTQYF
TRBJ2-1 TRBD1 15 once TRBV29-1 TGCAGCGTTGTAACTGGGACAGGGGGCTTCAATGAGCAGTTCTTC CSVVTGTGGFNEQFF
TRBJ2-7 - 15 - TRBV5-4 TGTGCCAGCAGCTTGGACAGACAGATCTCCTACGAGCAGTACTTC CASSLDRQISYEQYF
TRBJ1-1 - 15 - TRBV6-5 TGTGCCAGCAGTTACTCCCCAGCAGGAAGGACTGAAGCTTTCTTT CASSYSPAGRTEAFF
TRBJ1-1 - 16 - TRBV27 TGTGCCAGCAGCAAAGACAGGCGTCCCATGAACACTGAAGCTTTCTTT CASSKDRRPMNTEAFF
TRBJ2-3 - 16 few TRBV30 TGTGCCTGGAGTGGGCCCCGGGGGTCCCGCACAGATACGCAGTATTTT CAWSGPRGSRTDTQYF
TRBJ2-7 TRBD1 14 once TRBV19 TGTGCCAGTAGTAGCGGGACAGGGTTGTACGAGCAGTACTTC CASSSGTGLYEQYF
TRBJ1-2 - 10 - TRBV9 TGTGCCAGCAGCGGGGCGGGCTACACCTTC CASSGAGYTF
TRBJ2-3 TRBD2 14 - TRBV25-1 TGTGCCAGCAGTGAAGCGGGGGGCACAGATACGCAGTATTTT CASSEAGGTDTQYF